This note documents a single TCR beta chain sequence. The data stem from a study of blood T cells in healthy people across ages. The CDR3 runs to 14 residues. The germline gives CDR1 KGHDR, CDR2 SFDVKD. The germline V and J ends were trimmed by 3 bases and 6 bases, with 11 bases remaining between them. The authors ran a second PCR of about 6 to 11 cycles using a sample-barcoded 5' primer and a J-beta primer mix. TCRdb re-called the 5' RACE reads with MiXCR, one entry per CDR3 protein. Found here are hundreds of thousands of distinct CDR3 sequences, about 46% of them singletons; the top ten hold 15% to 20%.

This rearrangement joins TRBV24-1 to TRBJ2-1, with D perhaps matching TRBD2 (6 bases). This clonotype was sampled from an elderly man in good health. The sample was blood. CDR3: CATSDLTRINEQFF. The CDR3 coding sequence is TGTGCCACCAGTGATCTGACTAGAATCAATGAGCAGTTCTTC.